The clone carrying this TCR beta chain has only a few counts. The sample is drawn from a study of blood T cell repertoires in COVID-19. About the research overall: The United States, Italy and Spain were the sources of the acute and convalescent COVID-19 samples.

Authors' processing steps: How many nucleated cells were present was estimated from reference gene primer amplification. Sequenced by immunoSEQ multiplex PCR; TCRdb stores in-frame clones only, minus some. That table is the source of V, J and clone size, and D and trimming were worked out from the DNA. Seen here are 100,000 to 150,000 clones, almost 70% observed once, and the top ten hold 1.9%. V was shortened by 0 bases and J by 0 bases, with 6 bases between the two germline ends. Per the germline V gene, CDR1 is SGDLS and CDR2 is YYNGEE. CDR3 length: 14 residues. This chain uses TRBV9 with TRBJ2-5, with D unresolved. The sequence was collected from a woman between 65 and 79 years old with acute or convalescent COVID-19. The source material was peripheral blood. Here the CDR3 DNA reads TGTGCCAGCAGCGTAGGGGCAGACCAAGAGACCCAGTACTTC. Residues: CASSVGADQETQYF.